This T cell receptor (beta chain) was found in a study of PD-L1 blockade in urothelial cancer. Study-wide background: About 85% of the 29 patients were males with bladder-origin urothelial cancer.

Measured with immunoSEQ multiplex PCR; TCRdb has only the in-frame clones, and not every one. The sample contains about 130,000 clones, more than 70% of which appear only once. The V and J ends lost 4 bases and 5 bases, in that order; junction bases with no gene match: 2. CDR1 and CDR2 from the germline V gene are KGHSH and LQKENI. CDR3 length: 13 amino acids. As concerns this clone: Being one base from a much bigger clone, this may be a read error. This specimen includes other DNA sequences encoding the same CDR3.

The time point here: peripheral blood 6 weeks after treatment start. This chain links TRBV18 with TRBJ2-1, with 7 bases fitting TRBD1. The source is a man in his forties or fifties with urothelial cancer. Sequenced material: PBMCs, taken around atezolizumab (anti-PD-L1) treatment. The CDR3 reads CASSRGQNNEQFF. The CDR3 nucleotides read TGTGCCAGCTCACGGGGACAGAACAATGAGCAGTTCTTC.